A single sample is the source of the 32 T cell receptor beta chains below, sequenced in a study of T cells after yellow fever vaccination. One entry per CDR3 protein results from TCRdb running MiXCR on the 5' RACE reads. The sample lists hundreds of thousands of distinct CDR3 sequences, 12% occurring once. The sequencing used PBMCs, collected on the day of the yellow fever booster vaccination. Receptor source: a man aged 25-45 years who received the YFV17D yellow fever vaccine.

The chain carries TRBV6-2 or TRBV6-3 and TRBJ1-1; TRBD1 matches 7 bases. From germline, CDR1 is MNHEY and CDR2 SVGEGT. The CDR3 consists of 13 residues. V trimming: 5 bases; J trimming: 8 bases; junction bases outside the gene matches: 8. The CDR3 protein is CASSRGTVMEAFF. For the CDR3, the DNA is TGTGCCAGCAGTCGTGGGACAGTAATGGAAGCTTTCTTT.

This clonotype occurred a few times. The V gene is TRBV12-3 or TRBV12-4, the J gene TRBJ1-2; D unresolved. V was shortened by 6 bases and J by 8 bases, with 16 bases between the two germline ends. CDR3 length: 13 amino acids. In DNA form, the CDR3 reads TGTGCCAGCAGCCCTAGACCTGCGGGAGGCTACACCTTC. Residues: CASSPRPAGGYTF.

The chain couples TRBV10-3 to TRBJ2-2, with 7 bases that match TRBD1. From germline, CDR1 is ENHRY and CDR2 SYGVKD. This CDR3 spans 16 amino acids. Unmatched junction bases numbered 2, after V lost 1 base and J lost 0 bases. For the CDR3, the DNA is TGTGCCATCAGTGAGTGGCAGGGGGCGAACACCGGGGAGCTGTTTTTT. This codes for CAISEWQGANTGELFF.

This chain joins TRBV6-5 and TRBJ1-1; TRBD1 is a possible D gene (6 bases). This CDR3 has 16 residues. Germline assignment: CDR1 MNHEY and CDR2 SVGAGI. Trimming took off 2 bases at V and 1 base at J, with 14 bases between the two ends. The CDR3 here is CASSYDLGHKNTEAFF. CDR3 bases: TGTGCCAGCAGTTACGACCTGGGACACAAGAACACTGAAGCTTTCTTT.

CDR3: CASSYLWGELFF. DNA of the CDR3: TGTGCCAGCAGTTATCTTTGGGGGGAGCTGTTTTTT. The chain couples TRBV6-2 or TRBV6-3 to TRBJ2-2, with no clear D. The CDR3 loop spans 12 amino acids. Germline values: CDR1 MNHEY, CDR2 SVGEGT. The V end lost 3 bases, the J end lost 8 bases, and 7 bases lay between the germline ends.

J is TRBJ2-1 and V is TRBV27; D unclear. Germline V gives CDR1 MNHEY, CDR2 SMNVEV (reference sequence). With 6 bases removed from V and 8 bases from J, the gap between germline ends came to 8 bases. This CDR3 spans 11 amino acids. Written as DNA, the CDR3 is TGTGCCAGCAGCGGGTTCGATGAGCAGTTCTTC. It specifies CASSGFDEQFF.

V and J are TRBV20-1 and TRBJ2-7, with D unclear. The germline V gene encodes CDR1 DFQATT and CDR2 SNEGSKA (reference sequence). Trimming cost V 5 bases and J 6 bases, with 11 bases left between them. The CDR3 runs 11 residues. The CDR3 region is CSAPTPLEQYF. CDR3 DNA sequence: TGCAGTGCTCCGACCCCCCTCGAGCAGTACTTC.

The chain links TRBV27 to TRBJ1-6, with 9 bases that match TRBD1. Germline loops: CDR1 MNHEY, CDR2 SMNVEV (reference sequence). This CDR3 has 17 residues. Germline trimming cut 0 bases from V and 9 bases from J; bases unmatched to any gene: 9. As DNA, the CDR3 is TGTGCCAGCAGTTTATCTGGGGGGACAGGGACGCGTTCACCCCTCCACTTT. Encoded protein: CASSLSGGTGTRSPLHF.

This clonotype was observed a few times. A much larger clonotype is one base distant, so this may be a read error. The V gene is TRBV9, the J gene TRBJ2-5, with no clear D. From germline, CDR1 is SGDLS and CDR2 YYNGEE. This CDR3 is built from 13 residues. With 0 bases removed from V and 2 bases from J, the gap between germline ends came to 5 bases. Here the CDR3 reads CASSVGPQETQYF. The CDR3 DNA is TGTGCCAGCAGCGTAGGACCTCAAGAGACCCAGTACTTC.

This clonotype was counted only a few times. The chain links TRBV7-2 to TRBJ2-7; 8 nucleotides line up with TRBD2. The CDR3 runs 16 residues. Unmatched junction bases numbered 9, after V lost 1 base and J lost 4 bases. CDR1 and CDR2 from the germline V gene are SGHTA and FQGNSA. The CDR3 protein is CASSLVGAGAIYEQYF. CDR3 nucleotide sequence: TGTGCCAGCAGCTTAGTGGGAGCGGGGGCGATATACGAGCAGTACTTC.

The CDR3 DNA follows: TGTGCCAGCAGCTTGACTAGCGGGAGTGTTGAGACCCAGTACTTC. Its protein is CASSLTSGSVETQYF. The chain joins TRBV5-4 to TRBJ2-5; 11 bases map to TRBD2. The junction had 4 bases not matched to a gene; V was cut back by 1 base and J by 5 bases. CDR3 size: 15 residues. The V gene's germline CDR1 is SGHNT and CDR2 YYREEE (reference sequence). Variable domain in full (rest from reference TRBV5-4 and TRBJ2-5): ETGVTQSPTHLIKTRGQQVTLRCSSQSGHNTVSWYQQALGQGPQFIFQYYREEENGRGNFPPRFSGLQFPNYSSELNVNALELDDSALYLCASSLTSGSVETQYFGPGTRLLVL.

This chain's CDR3 is CASSFGQVFGEQYF. In DNA, the CDR3 is TGTGCCAGCAGCTTCGGGCAGGTGTTTGGGGAGCAGTACTTC. The rearrangement uses TRBV5-8 and TRBJ2-7; no clear D. CDR1 SGHTS and CDR2 YDEGEE come from the germline V gene. Trimming removed 2 bases from V and 7 bases from J, with 16 bases in between. CDR3 length: 14 amino acids.

V is TRBV7-6 and J is TRBJ2-7; perhaps TRBD1 as D (6 bases). Between the trimmed V and J ends, which lost 3 bases and 5 bases, there was a span of 11 bases. The CDR3 loop spans 13 amino acids. Per the germline V gene, CDR1 is SGHVS and CDR2 is FNYEAQ. Written as DNA, the CDR3 is TGTGCCAGCAGCTTGGGACAAAAAGACGAGCAGTACTTC. This codes for CASSLGQKDEQYF.

This clonotype was picked up a small number of times. The chain couples TRBV5-4 to TRBJ1-1, with D uncertain. CDR1 SGHNT and CDR2 YYREEE come from the germline V gene (reference sequence). This CDR3 is built from 13 residues. V was cut by 8 bases and J by 1 base, with 12 bases left in between. The CDR3 nucleotides read TGTGCCAGTCGACGGGAACCGAACACTGAAGCTTTCTTT. Translating it yields CASRREPNTEAFF.

This clonotype turned up a few times. V usage is TRBV18 and J usage is TRBJ1-1; D not resolved. The CDR3 consists of 14 residues. CDR1 is KGHSH and CDR2 is LQKENI in the germline V gene. Trimming shortened V by 1 base and J by 4 bases, and 10 bases separated the two germline ends. This CDR3 is CASSPRRPGTEAFF. DNA of the CDR3: TGTGCCAGCTCACCACGGCGTCCTGGCACTGAAGCTTTCTTT.

This clonotype came up many times. This chain connects TRBV6-2 or TRBV6-3 to TRBJ2-7; 7 bases map to TRBD2. J lost 6 bases, V lost 0 bases, and 5 bases had no gene match. Germline V lookup: CDR1 MNHEY, CDR2 SVGEGT. The CDR3 runs to 14 residues. CDR3 loop: CASSYSGGSSEQYF. In nucleotides, the CDR3 is TGTGCCAGCAGTTACTCCGGCGGGAGCTCCGAGCAGTACTTC.

V and J are TRBV4-3 and TRBJ2-5; 8 nucleotides agree with TRBD2. V was pared by 3 bases and J by 4 bases, with 10 bases of the junction left unmatched. This CDR3 has 16 residues. Germline-derived CDR1 and CDR2 are LGHNA and YSLEER. This CDR3 reads CASSQAGLGFGETQYF. The CDR3 DNA is TGCGCCAGCAGCCAGGCGGGACTAGGATTTGGAGAGACCCAGTACTTC.

The chain recombines TRBV5-5 with TRBJ2-2, with 9 nucleotides matching TRBD2. After removal of 0 bases from V and 3 bases from J, the junction contained 9 bases not matched to a gene. The length of the CDR3 is 18 residues. From germline, CDR1 is SGHKS and CDR2 YYEKEE (reference sequence). CDR3 DNA: TGTGCCAGCAGCTTGGCCCCGACTAGCGGTACTTACACCGGGGAGCTGTTTTTT. This sequence encodes CASSLAPTSGTYTGELFF.

In this sample, this clonotype turned up a few times. V is TRBV4-3 and J is TRBJ2-1; 8 positions agree with TRBD2. V dropped 0 bases and J dropped 7; count of bases not matched to a gene: 8. Per germline, CDR1 LGHNA and CDR2 YSLEER. The CDR3 covers 16 residues. CDR3 in amino acids: CASSQEAGGGWNEQFF. For the CDR3, the DNA is TGCGCCAGCAGCCAAGAGGCGGGAGGTGGATGGAATGAGCAGTTCTTC.

This chain links TRBV6-2 or TRBV6-3 with TRBJ2-3; perhaps TRBD2 as D (6 bases). The CDR3 totals 17 residues. Per germline, CDR1 MNHEY and CDR2 SVGEGT. Between the trimmed V and J ends, which lost 8 bases and 4 bases, there was a span of 25 bases. The CDR3 DNA reads TGTGCCAGCGATATTAAACTAGCTTCGAAAGTCCCAGATACGCAGTATTTT. It encodes CASDIKLASKVPDTQYF.

DNA for the CDR3: TGTGCCAGCTCCCGAGGGACAGTTACGTCTGAAGCTTTCTTT. This sequence encodes CASSRGTVTSEAFF. This rearrangement joins TRBV18 to TRBJ1-1; 7 bases match TRBD1. Germline assignment: CDR1 KGHSH and CDR2 LQKENI. The trim removed 6 bases at V and 6 bases at J, leaving 10 bases unmatched. The CDR3 contains 14 residues. Together with reference TRBV18 and TRBJ1-1, the CDR3 gives the full variable domain: NAGVMQNPRHLVRRRGQEARLRCSPMKGHSHVYWYRQLPEEGLKFMVYLQKENIIDESGMPKERFSAEFPKEGPSILRIQQVVRGDSAAYFCASSRGTVTSEAFFGQGTRLTVV.

The J gene is TRBJ2-3, the V gene TRBV19, with 11 positions matching TRBD1. The V and J ends lost 4 bases and 0 bases, in that order; junction bases with no gene match: 6. CDR3 length equals 17 residues. CDR1 is LNHDA, CDR2 SQIVND, per germline (reference sequence). CDR3 protein: CASSTRDRGRSTDTQYF. The DNA of the CDR3 is TGTGCCAGTAGTACCAGGGACAGGGGGAGAAGCACAGATACGCAGTATTTT.

The chain carries TRBV6-1 and TRBJ1-2; the match to TRBD1 covers 7 bases. V lost 6 bases and J lost 7; bases outside the gene matches: 14. Looked up from germline, CDR1 is MNHNS and CDR2 is SASEGT. The CDR3 spans 15 residues. CDR3 region: CASSTRQGGEGGYTF. CDR3 nucleotide sequence: TGTGCCAGCAGCACCCGACAGGGTGGAGAGGGTGGCTACACCTTC.

This clonotype was counted at least ten times. The chain uses TRBV7-3 and TRBJ2-5; the D gene is possibly TRBD1 (5 bases). Per the germline V gene, CDR1 is SGHTA and CDR2 is FQGTGA. The CDR3 is 16 residues long. The V end was cut by 1 base, the J end by 7 bases, with 19 bases between. The CDR3 region is CASSLKPGMLQGTQYF. In DNA form, the CDR3 reads TGTGCCAGCAGCTTAAAGCCAGGCATGCTCCAGGGGACCCAGTACTTC. The whole variable domain, filled in from reference TRBV7-3 and TRBJ2-5, reads GAGVSQTPSNKVTEKGKYVELRCDPISGHTALYWYRQSLGQGPEFLIYFQGTGAADDSGLPNDRFFAVRPEGSVSTLKIQRTERGDSAVYLCASSLKPGMLQGTQYFGPGTRLLVL.

This clonotype has at least ten counts. The rearrangement joins TRBV5-1 to TRBJ2-2; the match to TRBD2 covers 11 bases. V was pared by 4 bases and J by 5 bases, with 4 bases of the junction left unmatched. The CDR3 is 15 amino acids. Germline values: CDR1 SGHRS, CDR2 YFSETQ. The CDR3 protein is CASSPGLAETGELFF. The CDR3 DNA follows: TGCGCCAGCAGCCCGGGACTAGCGGAAACCGGGGAGCTGTTTTTT.

Points on this clonotype: A junction boundary mismatches the germline segment, possibly from a read error. The rearrangement uses TRBV5-1 and TRBJ2-5; D perhaps matches TRBD2 (5 bases). This CDR3 has 14 residues. CDR1 and CDR2 (germline): SGHRS, YFSETQ. CDR3 protein: CASNLVGGQETQYF. CDR3 bases: TGCGCCAGCAACTTGGTAGGAGGTCAAGAGACCCAGTACTTC.

The chain has TRBV7-2 and TRBJ1-5; D gene ambiguous. This CDR3 spans 13 amino acids. Trimming left V 3 bases short and J 4 bases short, with 7 bases between. Germline CDR1 SGHTA, CDR2 FQGNSA. In DNA, the CDR3 is TGTGCCAGCAGCTTGGACTATAATCAGCCCCAGCATTTT. Amino acids: CASSLDYNQPQHF.

The chain uses TRBV12-3 or TRBV12-4 and TRBJ2-5, with D hard to call. Trimming removed 0 bases at V and 1 base at J, with 9 bases between. The CDR3 is 15 residues long. The CDR3 coding sequence is TGTGCCAGCAGTTTAGCGCACAACCCCCAAGAGACCCAGTACTTC. Protein sequence: CASSLAHNPQETQYF.

This clonotype showed up just a few times. V gene TRBV11-2 combines with J gene TRBJ2-7; 9 bases are shared with TRBD2. V shed 4 bases, J shed 0 bases, and the junction held 16 bases outside the gene matches. This CDR3 is 19 amino acids long. Germline CDR1 and CDR2: SGHAT and FQNNGV. The CDR3 here is CASSSAQTSGALSSYEQYF. For the CDR3, the DNA is TGTGCCAGCAGCTCTGCTCAGACTAGCGGCGCCCTGAGCTCCTACGAGCAGTACTTC.

This clonotype was observed at least ten times. V and J are TRBV5-1 and TRBJ2-1; no definite D call. Germline values: CDR1 SGHRS, CDR2 YFSETQ. The CDR3 runs 13 residues. V dropped 5 bases and J dropped 0 bases, with 6 bases sitting between them. CDR3 nucleotide sequence: TGCGCCAGCAGGGATAGCTCCTACAATGAGCAGTTCTTC. Amino acids: CASRDSSYNEQFF.

This clonotype was recorded a few times. The CDR3 reads CASSVNRGNIQYF. The CDR3 bases are TGTGCCAGCAGTGTCAACAGGGGGAACATTCAGTACTTC. V and J are TRBV28 and TRBJ2-4, with TRBD1 identical over 8 bases. The CDR3 has 13 residues. Per germline, CDR1 MDHEN and CDR2 SYDVKM. Trimming cost V 5 bases and J 7 bases; bases outside gene matches: 4.

This clonotype was picked up a small number of times. This chain connects TRBV2 to TRBJ2-2, with D perhaps matching TRBD1 (5 bases). CDR3 length: 14 amino acids. CDR1 and CDR2 (germline): SNHLY, FYNNEI. The V end lost 1 base, the J end lost 6 bases, and 9 bases lay between the germline ends. The CDR3 nucleotides read TGTGCCAGCAGTGAAGAGGGGATTGCCGGGGAGCTGTTTTTT. Translation gives CASSEEGIAGELFF.